This record covers a single TCR beta chain. Its specificity is unknown. The data were produced by immunoSEQ multiplex PCR, yet TCRdb's version contains in-frame clones alone and is incomplete. The sample contains roughly 89,000 clones, roughly four fifths of which appear only once. The sample comes from a study of OX40 agonist ivuxolimab in advanced cancers. In the study overall: Each dose-escalation patient presented with hepatocellular carcinoma, melanoma, renal cell or head and neck cancer.

Points from the study as a whole: Average numbers of expanded clones were greater in CD8+ T cells than in CD4+. Relatively little clonal expansion, among the lowest observed, appeared in partial responders at 0.1-3.0 mg/kg.

Germline CDR1 reads MNHNY; CDR2 reads SVGAGI (reference sequence). Trimming removed 8 bases at V and 0 bases at J, with 8 bases between. The CDR3 covers 13 residues. The sample in question was CD4+ or CD8+ T cells sorted from blood, obtained in a trial of the OX40 agonist ivuxolimab. The chain recombines TRBV6-6 with TRBJ1-5, with D perhaps matching TRBD1 (5 bases). The clonotype was recovered from an adult with an advanced solid tumor such as melanoma, head and neck, liver or kidney cancer. CDR3 in DNA: TGTGCCAGCGGGGCGTATAGCAATCAGCCCCAGCATTTT. It specifies CASGAYSNQPQHF.